Sequencing of this T cell receptor (beta chain) was carried out in a study of T cells expressing NK-cell markers. Study-wide context: Seven donors tested HCMV-seropositive and one tested seronegative among the eight sequenced.

The length of the CDR3 is 17 residues. Germline V CDR1 and CDR2: MNHEY, SMNVEV (reference sequence). TCRdb re-called the 5' RACE reads and shows each CDR3 protein once, DNA omitted. The sample data list roughly 390,000 distinct CDR3 sequences. The receptor's source is a man aged 18 to 69 in good health. This chain connects TRBV27 to TRBJ1-5; TCRdb indicates TRBD1, and absent DNA this call remains unverified. Sequenced sample: blood T cells: a sorted CD56 or NKG2C T cell subset, CD4+ or CD8+ T cells, or bulk PBMC T cells (not recorded which). The CDR3 loop is CASSLRGTAYSNQPQHF.